The source of this T cell receptor (beta chain) is a study of blood T cell repertoires in COVID-19. CDR3 length equals 16 residues. Germline values: CDR1 SGHVS, CDR2 FQNEAQ. Trimming pared 2 bases from V and 3 bases from J, leaving 16 bases between. Participant age was roughly 18 to 89 years, and participants resided in fewer than 25 US areas. Participants reported their clinical history, and cohort assignment relied on those reports. A COVID-19 case was met by exposed participants within 2 weeks before study entry. Source study methods: Scientists estimated how many nucleated cells there were by amplifying reference gene primers. Assay used: immunoSEQ multiplex PCR; TCRdb lists only in-frame clones, some missing. Clone size and V and J calls were adopted from that table, with D and trimming inferred from the DNA. The table lists approximately 190,000 clones, 65% to 85% of them singletons.

This sequence was found in a woman under 40 who had been exposed to COVID-19. V is TRBV7-8 and J is TRBJ1-1; D perhaps matches TRBD1 (5 bases). The specimen was PBMCs or T cells enriched from blood (not recorded which). The CDR3 sequence is CASSLSLPGDYTEAFF. For the CDR3, the DNA is TGTGCCAGCAGCTTATCCCTTCCCGGGGACTACACTGAAGCTTTCTTT.